This TCR beta chain came from a study of Graves' ophthalmopathy and Graves' hyperthyroidism. Study conclusions and caveats: Sensitivity reached 85% to 90% and specificity about 81% for a 13-signature model separating ophthalmopathy from stable hyperthyroidism. In predicting ophthalmopathy progression, the model reached around 66% sensitivity and 72.22% specificity. Detected in blood as well were most expanded thyroid clonotypes with frequency above 0.001.

The CDR3 consists of 14 residues. Germline lookup yields CDR1 MNHEY and CDR2 SVGEGT. V was clipped by 6 bases and J by 1 base, with 12 bases between them. About this clonotype: Antigen unknown.

Amplified TCR beta CDR3 regions were obtained using RNA transcripts as template. HTBI-primed RT-PCR formed the first round, and a multiplex PCR formed the second. TCRdb ran MiXCR on the multiplex PCR reads and lists one entry per CDR3 protein. The sample lists about 160,000 distinct CDR3 sequences; 35% to 50% were seen once. The receptor was derived from a man aged 25 to 45 with Graves' ophthalmopathy. The gene calls are TRBV6-2 or TRBV6-3 and TRBJ1-1, with a possible D match to TRBD1 (5 bases). The specimen was peripheral blood. The DNA of the CDR3 is TGTGCCAGCAGACCCGCCGACAGGAACACTGAAGCTTTCTTT. Residues: CASRPADRNTEAFF.